In its sample, the clone carrying this TCR beta chain was seen a few times. Its antigen is as yet unknown. Treatment here: over 15 received Ad26.COV2.S at low or high dose, single or two shots; about 5 received placebo; per-sample allocation not given. Each sample was drawn 63 days after the first injection (of vaccine or placebo). An Ad26 vector carrying the Wuhan-strain SARS-CoV-2 spike served as the vaccine. Profiling relied on immunoSEQ multiplex PCR, and the TCRdb table lists in-frame clones only, not all of them. This table has about 400,000 clones, around nine tenths appearing once. The data belong to a study of Ad26.COV2.S vaccination and SARS-CoV-2 variants. Overall study findings and caveats: It was found that vaccine and placebo recipients had similar non-spike TCR breadth.

CDR1 SGHAT and CDR2 FQNNGV come from the germline V gene. The V segment lost 1 base and the J segment 4 bases; nucleotides outside the gene matches: 7. The CDR3 consists of 16 residues. The starting material was peripheral blood, obtained in a trial of Ad26.COV2.S vaccine versus placebo. This TCR was sampled from a person aged 18-65 years who received the Ad26.COV2.S COVID-19 vaccine or a placebo. This chain joins TRBV11-2 and TRBJ2-7, with 10 bases identical to TRBD2. The CDR3 bases are TGTGCCAGCAGCTTAGGTGTTGCTAGCGGGAGTTACGAGCAGTACTTC. Translated, it gives CASSLGVASGSYEQYF.